This TCR beta chain was obtained from a study of shared clonotypes between healthy human individuals. Across the whole study: CD4 naive cells filled three plates per donor, CD4 memory three, CD8 naive two and CD8 memory one. Findings of the study overall: It was only blood that was sampled, and tissue repertoires likely differ.

Trimming left V 2 bases short and J 6 bases short, with 5 bases between. The CDR3 is 11 amino acids. The V gene's germline CDR1 is MGHDK and CDR2 SYGVNS. Terminally differentiated effector memory CD45RA+ cells were excluded by CCR7 positive selection of CD45RO-negative cells. Assay used: immunoSEQ multiplex PCR; TCRdb lists only in-frame clones, some missing. The profile shows roughly 650,000 clones, 90% to 97% of them singletons. Remarks on this clone: Its antigen is currently unknown.

The TCR originated in a woman younger than 45 in good health. The genes are TRBV25-1 and TRBJ2-7, with no clear D. Sequencing was performed on naive CD8+ T cells sorted from blood. The CDR3: CASSEGLEQYF. In DNA, the CDR3 is TGTGCCAGCAGTGAAGGTCTCGAGCAGTACTTC.